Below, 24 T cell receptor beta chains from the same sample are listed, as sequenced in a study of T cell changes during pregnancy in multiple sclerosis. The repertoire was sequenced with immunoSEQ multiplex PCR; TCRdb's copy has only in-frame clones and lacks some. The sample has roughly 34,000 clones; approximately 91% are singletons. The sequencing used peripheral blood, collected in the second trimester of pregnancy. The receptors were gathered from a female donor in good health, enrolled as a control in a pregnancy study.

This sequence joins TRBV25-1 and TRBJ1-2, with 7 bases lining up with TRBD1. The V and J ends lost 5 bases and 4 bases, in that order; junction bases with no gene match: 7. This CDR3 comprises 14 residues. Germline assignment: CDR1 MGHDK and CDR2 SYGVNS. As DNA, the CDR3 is TGTGCCAGCAGTCTACCCGGGACAGCCTATGGCTACACCTTC. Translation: CASSLPGTAYGYTF.

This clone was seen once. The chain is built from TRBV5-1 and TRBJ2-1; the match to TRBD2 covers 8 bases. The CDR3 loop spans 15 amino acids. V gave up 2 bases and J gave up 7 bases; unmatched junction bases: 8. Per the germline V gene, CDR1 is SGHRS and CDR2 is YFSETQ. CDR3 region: CASSLAGVGQNEQFF. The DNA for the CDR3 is TGCGCCAGCAGCTTAGCGGGGGTAGGTCAAAATGAGCAGTTCTTC.

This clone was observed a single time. The CDR3 DNA sequence: TGTGCCAGCAGCCCTTGGGACAGCCGCTCTGGAAACACCATATATTTT. Its translation is CASSPWDSRSGNTIYF. The V call is TRBV5-5, the J call TRBJ1-3, with 7 bases fitting TRBD1. Germline CDR1 is SGHKS and CDR2 is YYEKEE (reference sequence). V lost 4 bases, J lost 0 bases, and 7 bases stayed unmatched. The CDR3 consists of 16 residues. Complete variable domain (other parts from reference TRBV5-5 and TRBJ1-3): DAGVTQSPTHLIKTRGQQVTLRCSPISGHKSVSWYQQVLGQGPQFIFQYYEKEERGRGNFPDRFSARQFPNYSSELNVNALLLGDSALYLCASSPWDSRSGNTIYFGEGSWLTVV.

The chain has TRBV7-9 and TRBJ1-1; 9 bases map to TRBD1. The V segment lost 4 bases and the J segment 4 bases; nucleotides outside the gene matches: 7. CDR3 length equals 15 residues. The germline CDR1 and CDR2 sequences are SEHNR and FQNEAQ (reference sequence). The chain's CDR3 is CASSWLQGALTEAFF. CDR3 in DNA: TGTGCCAGCAGCTGGTTACAGGGGGCCCTCACTGAAGCTTTCTTT.

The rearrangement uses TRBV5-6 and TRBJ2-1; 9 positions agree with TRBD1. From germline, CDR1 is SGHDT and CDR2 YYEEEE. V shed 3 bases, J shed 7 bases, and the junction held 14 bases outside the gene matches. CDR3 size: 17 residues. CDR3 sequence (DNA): TGTGCCAGCAGCTCGGGAAGCAACAGGGGGCGGATGAATGAGCAGTTCTTC. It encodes CASSSGSNRGRMNEQFF.

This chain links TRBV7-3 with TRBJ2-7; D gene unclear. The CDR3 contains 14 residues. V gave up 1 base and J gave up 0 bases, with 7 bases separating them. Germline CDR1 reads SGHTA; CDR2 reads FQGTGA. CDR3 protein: CASSLNSFSYEQYF. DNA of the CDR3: TGTGCCAGCAGCTTAAACTCCTTCTCCTACGAGCAGTACTTC.

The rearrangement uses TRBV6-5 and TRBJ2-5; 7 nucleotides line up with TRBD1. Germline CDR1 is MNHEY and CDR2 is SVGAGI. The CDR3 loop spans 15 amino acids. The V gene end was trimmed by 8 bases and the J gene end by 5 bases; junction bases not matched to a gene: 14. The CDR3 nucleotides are TGTGCCAGCCGAAGGACAGGTCTTTTGCGGGAGACCCAGTACTTC. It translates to CASRRTGLLRETQYF.

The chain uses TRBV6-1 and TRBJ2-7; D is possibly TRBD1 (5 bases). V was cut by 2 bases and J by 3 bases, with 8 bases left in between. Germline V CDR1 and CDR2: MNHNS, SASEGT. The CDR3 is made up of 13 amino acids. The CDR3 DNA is TGTGCCAGCAGTGAAAGGCAGGGCTACGAGCAGTACTTC. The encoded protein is CASSERQGYEQYF.

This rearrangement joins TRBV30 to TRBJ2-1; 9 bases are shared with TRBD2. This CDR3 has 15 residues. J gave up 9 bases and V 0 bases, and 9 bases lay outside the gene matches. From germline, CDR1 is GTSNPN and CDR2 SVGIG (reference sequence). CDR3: CAWSVGSGSASEQFF. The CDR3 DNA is TGTGCCTGGAGTGTCGGTAGCGGGAGTGCGAGTGAGCAGTTCTTC. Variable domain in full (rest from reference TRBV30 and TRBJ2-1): SQTIHQWPATLVQPVGSPLSLECTVEGTSNPNLYWYRQAAGRGLQLLFYSVGIGQISSEVPQNLSASRPQDRQFILSSKKLLLSDSGFYLCAWSVGSGSASEQFFGPGTRLTVL.

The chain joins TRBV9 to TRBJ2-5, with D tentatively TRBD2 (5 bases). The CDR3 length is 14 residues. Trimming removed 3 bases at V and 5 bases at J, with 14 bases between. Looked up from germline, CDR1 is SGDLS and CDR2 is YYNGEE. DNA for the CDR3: TGTGCCAGCAGCGCGGGATTCGAAGGGGAGACCCAGTACTTC. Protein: CASSAGFEGETQYF.

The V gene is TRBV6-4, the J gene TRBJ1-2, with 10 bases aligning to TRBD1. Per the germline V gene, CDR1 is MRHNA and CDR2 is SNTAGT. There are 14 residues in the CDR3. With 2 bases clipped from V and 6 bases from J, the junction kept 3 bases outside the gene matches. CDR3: CASSDGQGGDGYTF. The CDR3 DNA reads TGTGCCAGCAGTGACGGACAGGGGGGGGATGGCTACACCTTC.

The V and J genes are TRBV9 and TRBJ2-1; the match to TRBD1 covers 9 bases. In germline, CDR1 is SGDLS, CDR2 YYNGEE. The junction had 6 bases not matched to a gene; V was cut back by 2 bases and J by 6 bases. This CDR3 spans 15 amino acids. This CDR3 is CASSVGTGKFNEQFF. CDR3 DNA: TGTGCCAGCAGCGTGGGGACAGGGAAGTTCAATGAGCAGTTCTTC.

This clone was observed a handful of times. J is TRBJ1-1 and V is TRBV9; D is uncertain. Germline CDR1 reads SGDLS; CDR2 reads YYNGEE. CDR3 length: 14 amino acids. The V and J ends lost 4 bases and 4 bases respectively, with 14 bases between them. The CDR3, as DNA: TGTGCCAGCAGCCCCGGGGATGCGGGCACTGAAGCTTTCTTT. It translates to CASSPGDAGTEAFF.

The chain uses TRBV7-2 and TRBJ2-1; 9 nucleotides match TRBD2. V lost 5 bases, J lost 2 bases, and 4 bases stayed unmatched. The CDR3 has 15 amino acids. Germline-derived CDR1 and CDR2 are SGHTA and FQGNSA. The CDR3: CASSDSGGPYNEQFF. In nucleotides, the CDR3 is TGTGCCAGCAGCGATAGCGGGGGACCCTACAATGAGCAGTTCTTC.

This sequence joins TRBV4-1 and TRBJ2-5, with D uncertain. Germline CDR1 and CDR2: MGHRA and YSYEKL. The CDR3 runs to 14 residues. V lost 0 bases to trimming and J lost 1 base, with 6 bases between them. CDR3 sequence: CASSQDRVQETQYF. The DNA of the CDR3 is TGCGCCAGCAGCCAAGATCGGGTCCAAGAGACCCAGTACTTC.

The CDR3 region has the DNA TGTGCCAGCAGCGTACTAGCGGTGAGCTCCTACAATGAGCAGTTCTTC. Translated: CASSVLAVSSYNEQFF. The V gene is TRBV7-9, the J gene TRBJ2-1; the match to TRBD2 covers 8 bases. Germline CDR1 and CDR2: SEHNR and FQNEAQ (reference sequence). The CDR3 has 16 amino acids. With 5 bases clipped from V and 0 bases from J, the junction kept 6 bases outside the gene matches.

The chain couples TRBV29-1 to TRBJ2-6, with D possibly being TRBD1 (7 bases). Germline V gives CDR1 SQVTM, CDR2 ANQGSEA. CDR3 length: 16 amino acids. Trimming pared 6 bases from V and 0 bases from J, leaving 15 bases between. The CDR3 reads CSVGGQSISGANVLTF. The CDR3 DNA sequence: TGCAGCGTGGGGGGACAGTCTATCTCTGGGGCCAACGTCCTGACTTTC.

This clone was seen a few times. This CDR3 reads CASSQGTGYSPLHF. For the CDR3, the DNA is TGTGCCAGCAGCCAAGGGACAGGGTATTCACCCCTCCACTTT. The chain has TRBV14 and TRBJ1-6, with TRBD1 matching 8 bases. The junction had 1 base not matched to a gene; V was cut back by 1 base and J by 8 bases. This CDR3 spans 14 amino acids. Per germline, CDR1 SGHDN and CDR2 FVKESK.

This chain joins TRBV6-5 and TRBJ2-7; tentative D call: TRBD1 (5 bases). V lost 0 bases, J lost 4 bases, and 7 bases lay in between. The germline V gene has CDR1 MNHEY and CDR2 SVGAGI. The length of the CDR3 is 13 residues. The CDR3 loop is CASSYSAGYEQYF. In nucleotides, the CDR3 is TGTGCCAGCAGTTACTCGGCAGGGTACGAGCAGTACTTC.

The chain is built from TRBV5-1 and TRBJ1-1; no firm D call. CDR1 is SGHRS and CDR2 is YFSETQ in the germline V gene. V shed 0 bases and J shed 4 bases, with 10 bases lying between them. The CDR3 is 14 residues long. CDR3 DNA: TGCGCCAGCAGCTTGGCTACTGCTGGCACTGAAGCTTTCTTT. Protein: CASSLATAGTEAFF.

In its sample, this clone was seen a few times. The chain's CDR3 is CASSGGGGLINSPLHF. Written as DNA, the CDR3 is TGCGCCAGCAGCGGAGGCGGGGGATTAATTAATTCACCCCTCCACTTT. The chain recombines TRBV5-1 with TRBJ1-6; possible D gene TRBD1, 5 bases. Germline V gene sequence: CDR1 SGHRS, CDR2 YFSETQ. Between the trimmed V and J ends, which lost 4 bases and 6 bases, there was a span of 17 bases. The CDR3 is 16 residues long.

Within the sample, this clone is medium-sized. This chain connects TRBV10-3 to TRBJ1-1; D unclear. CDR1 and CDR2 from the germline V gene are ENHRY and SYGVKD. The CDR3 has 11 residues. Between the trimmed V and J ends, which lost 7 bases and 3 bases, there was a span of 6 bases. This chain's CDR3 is CAIKEDTEAFF. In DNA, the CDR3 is TGTGCCATCAAAGAGGACACTGAAGCTTTCTTT.

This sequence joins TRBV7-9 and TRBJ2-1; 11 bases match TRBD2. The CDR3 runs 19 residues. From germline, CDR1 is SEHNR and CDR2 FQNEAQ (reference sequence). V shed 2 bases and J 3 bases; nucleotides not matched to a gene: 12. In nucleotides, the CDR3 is TGTGCCAGCAGCTTAACTAGCGGGAGCCTTCGGACTAACTACAATGAGCAGTTCTTC. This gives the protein CASSLTSGSLRTNYNEQFF.

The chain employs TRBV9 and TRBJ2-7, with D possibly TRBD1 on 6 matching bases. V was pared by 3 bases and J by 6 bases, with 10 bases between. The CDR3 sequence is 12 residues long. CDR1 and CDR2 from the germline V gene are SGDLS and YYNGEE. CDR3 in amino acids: CASSARGGEQYF. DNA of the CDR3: TGTGCCAGCAGCGCCCGAGGGGGCGAGCAGTACTTC. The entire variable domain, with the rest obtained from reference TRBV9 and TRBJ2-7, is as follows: DSGVTQTPKHLITATGQRVTLRCSPRSGDLSVYWYQQSLDQGLQFLIQYYNGEERAKGNILERFSAQQFPDLHSELNLSSLELGDSALYFCASSARGGEQYFGPGTRLTVT.